This TCR beta chain was sequenced in a study of blood T cell repertoires in COVID-19 (dated by TCRdb to about 2020). Regarding the complete study: Samples from collaborators originated in the United States, Italy and Spain and spanned both the acute and convalescent phases of COVID-19. The material from the prospective study consisted of cDNA or gDNA derived from T cells, B-cell-depleted T cells, or PBMCs. The dataset comprised deeply sampled blood TCRbeta repertoires from subjects exposed to, actively infected with, or recovered from COVID-19. The repertoires were made available in a free public database intended to serve as a resource for research on the immune response to SARS-CoV-2. The samples were drawn from two sources: the first 160 participants of the ongoing ImmuneRACE study, and over 950 subjects contributed by 6 global collaborators. The sample metadata nearly always contained a de-identified subject ID, COVID-19 status, age in years and sex. Where available, HLA class I and class II types were taken from metadata supplied by the sample provider and were not determined by assay-based typing. General findings and caveats noted by the study authors: Clinical and demographic metadata were provided uncurated, with the amount varying by source and participant.

The CDR3 runs 15 residues from the cysteine to the phenylalanine. Only the CDR3 DNA is retained, 45 bases long and in frame from the first base. V loses 2 bases at its end and J loses 1 base; junction bases beyond the gene matches: 1. Looking up the germline V gene (reference sequence) yields CDR1 LGHDT and CDR2 YNNKEL. Whole blood was collected in K2EDTA tubes by collaborating institutions according to the institutions' own protocols. For TCRbeta analysis, collaborator samples were shipped as frozen whole blood, as isolated PBMCs, or as DNA extracted from either sample type. As concerns this clone: It has no known antigen specificity. No base qualities exist here, and no much larger clone lies one base off it.

The immunoSEQ Assay, a bias-controlled multiplex PCR, was used to amplify TCRbeta CDR3 regions from genomic DNA. Per the authors' processing: Within the assay, amplification of reference gene primers was used to estimate how many nucleated cells each sample contained. To quantify the absolute abundance of each unique TCRbeta CDR3 rearrangement, sequence reads were collapsed and filtered. For each sample, productive Simpson clonality was calculated by taking the square root of Simpson's diversity index across productive rearrangements. TCRdb took over this immuneACCESS table, retaining in-frame rearrangements with V and J assigned. Such tables are incomplete; in checked studies, under half of the missing clones stem from an unresolved V gene, and the remainder is unexplained. Clonal size and the V and J genes are those of that table, whereas D and trimming came from the DNA. The sample records around 30,000 clones, around 90% of which are singletons. The ten biggest clones cover around 15% of the sample.

Rearrangement joined TRBV3-1 (or the pseudogene TRBV3-2) to TRBJ2-2, with TRBD1 identical over 7 junction bases. The sample taken for sequencing was peripheral blood. The receptor's source is a man aged 60 to 69 with active COVID-19. The CDR3 reads as follows: CASSQRGRNTGELFF. The DNA is as follows: TGTGCCAGCAGCCAAAGGGGGCGGAACACCGGGGAGCTGTTTTTT.